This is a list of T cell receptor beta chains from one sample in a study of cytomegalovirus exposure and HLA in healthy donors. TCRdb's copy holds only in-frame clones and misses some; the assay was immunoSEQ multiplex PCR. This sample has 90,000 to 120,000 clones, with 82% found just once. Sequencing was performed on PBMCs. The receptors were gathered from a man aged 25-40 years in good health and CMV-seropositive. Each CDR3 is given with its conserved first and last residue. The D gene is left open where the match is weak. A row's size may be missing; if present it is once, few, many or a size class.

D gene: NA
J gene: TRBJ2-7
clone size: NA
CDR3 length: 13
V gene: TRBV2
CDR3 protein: CASRKDGAYEQYF
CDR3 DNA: TGTGCCAGCAGAAAGGACGGGGCCTACGAGCAGTACTTC

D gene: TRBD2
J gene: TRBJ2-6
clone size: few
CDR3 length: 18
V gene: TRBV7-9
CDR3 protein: CASIRVGGVGSGANVLTF
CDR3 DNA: TGTGCCAGCATCCGAGTCGGGGGGGTTGGTTCTGGGGCCAACGTCCTGACTTTC

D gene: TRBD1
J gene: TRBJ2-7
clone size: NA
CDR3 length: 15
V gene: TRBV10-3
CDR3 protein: CAISGSWDRPYEQYF
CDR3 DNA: TGTGCCATCAGTGGGTCTTGGGACAGGCCCTACGAGCAGTACTTC

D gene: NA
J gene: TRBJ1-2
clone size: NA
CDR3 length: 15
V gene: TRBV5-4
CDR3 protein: CASSPGDGGVNGYTF
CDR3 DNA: TGTGCCAGCAGCCCCGGCGACGGGGGGGTCAATGGCTACACCTTC

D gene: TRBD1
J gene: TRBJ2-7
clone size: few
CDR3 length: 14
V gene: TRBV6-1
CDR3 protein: CASIWDRYSYEQYF
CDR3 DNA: TGTGCCAGCATCTGGGACAGGTATTCCTACGAGCAGTACTTC

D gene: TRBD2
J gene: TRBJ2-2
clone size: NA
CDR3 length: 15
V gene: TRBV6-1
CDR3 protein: CACSGGTFNTGELFF
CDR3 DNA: TGTGCCTGCTCGGGGGGGACTTTCAACACCGGGGAGCTGTTTTTT

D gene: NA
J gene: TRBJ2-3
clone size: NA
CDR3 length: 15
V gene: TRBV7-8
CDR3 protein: CASSIRDFSTDTQYF
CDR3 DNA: TGTGCCAGCAGCATCCGGGACTTTAGCACAGATACGCAGTATTTT

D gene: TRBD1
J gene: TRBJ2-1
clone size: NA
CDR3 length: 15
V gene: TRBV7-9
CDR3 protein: CASSLYRDRVNEQFF
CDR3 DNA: TGTGCCAGCAGCTTATATCGGGACAGGGTCAATGAGCAGTTCTTC

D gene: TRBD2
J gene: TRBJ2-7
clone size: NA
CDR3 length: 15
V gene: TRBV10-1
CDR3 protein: CASSGGLATTYEQYF
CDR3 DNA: TGCGCCAGCAGTGGGGGACTAGCAACAACCTACGAGCAGTACTTC

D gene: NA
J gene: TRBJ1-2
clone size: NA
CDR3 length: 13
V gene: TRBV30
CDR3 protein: CAWSDSGFYGYTF
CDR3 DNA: TGTGCCTGGAGTGATTCAGGATTCTATGGCTACACCTTC

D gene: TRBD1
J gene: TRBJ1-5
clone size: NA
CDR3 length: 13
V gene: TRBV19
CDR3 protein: CATGTGGNQPQHF
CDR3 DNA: TGTGCCACCGGGACAGGGGGCAATCAGCCCCAGCATTTT

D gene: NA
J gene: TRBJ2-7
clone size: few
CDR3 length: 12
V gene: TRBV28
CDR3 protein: CASSLIGGEQYF
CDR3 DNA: TGTGCCAGCAGTTTAATAGGGGGAGAGCAGTACTTC

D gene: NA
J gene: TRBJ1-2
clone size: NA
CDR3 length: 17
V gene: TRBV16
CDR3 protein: CASSQIITGAFNYGYTF
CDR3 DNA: TGTGCCAGCAGCCAAATAATAACTGGAGCCTTTAACTATGGCTACACCTTC

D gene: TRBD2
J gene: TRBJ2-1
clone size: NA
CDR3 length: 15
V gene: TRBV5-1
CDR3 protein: CASSSLAGGRNEQFF
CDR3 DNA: TGCGCCAGCAGCTCCCTAGCGGGGGGGCGAAATGAGCAGTTCTTC

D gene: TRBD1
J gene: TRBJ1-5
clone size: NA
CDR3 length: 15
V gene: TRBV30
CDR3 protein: CAWSGTGGVGQPQHF
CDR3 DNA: TGTGCCTGGAGTGGGACAGGGGGCGTGGGTCAGCCCCAGCATTTT

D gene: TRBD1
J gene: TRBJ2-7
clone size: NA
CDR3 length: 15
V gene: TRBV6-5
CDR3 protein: CASSNRDRCSYEQYF
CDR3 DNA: TGTGCCAGCTCTAACCGGGACAGGTGTTCCTACGAGCAGTACTTC

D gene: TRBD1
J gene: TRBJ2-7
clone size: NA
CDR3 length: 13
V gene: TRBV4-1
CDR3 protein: CASSQDLQGEKYF
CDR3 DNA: TGCGCCAGCAGCCAAGATCTCCAGGGGGAAAAGTACTTC

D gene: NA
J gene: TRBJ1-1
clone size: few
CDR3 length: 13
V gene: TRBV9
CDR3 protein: CASSAAQDTEAFF
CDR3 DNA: TGTGCCAGCAGCGCGGCCCAGGACACTGAAGCTTTCTTT

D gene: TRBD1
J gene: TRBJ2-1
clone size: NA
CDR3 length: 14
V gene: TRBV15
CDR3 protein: CATSKPGGYNEQFF
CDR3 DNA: TGTGCCACCAGCAAGCCAGGGGGCTACAATGAGCAGTTCTTC

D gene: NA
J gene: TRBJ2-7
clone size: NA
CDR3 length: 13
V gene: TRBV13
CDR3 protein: CASSLGSSYEQYF
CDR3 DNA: TGTGCCAGCAGCCTCGGGAGCTCCTACGAGCAGTACTTC

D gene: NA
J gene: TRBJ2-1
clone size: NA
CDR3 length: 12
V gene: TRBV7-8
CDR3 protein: CASSFSYNEQFF
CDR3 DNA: TGTGCCAGCAGCTTCAGCTACAATGAGCAGTTCTTC

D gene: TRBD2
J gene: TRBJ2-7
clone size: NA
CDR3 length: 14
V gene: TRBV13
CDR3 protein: CASSFSGGGYEQYF
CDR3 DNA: TGTGCCAGCAGCTTTAGCGGGGGAGGGTACGAGCAGTACTTC

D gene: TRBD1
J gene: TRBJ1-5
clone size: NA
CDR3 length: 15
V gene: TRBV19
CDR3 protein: CASSPQGGKNQPQHF
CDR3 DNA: TGTGCCAGTAGTCCACAGGGGGGAAAGAATCAGCCCCAGCATTTT

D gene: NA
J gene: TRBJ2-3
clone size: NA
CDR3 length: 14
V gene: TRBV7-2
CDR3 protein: CASSLPTETDTQYF
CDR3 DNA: TGTGCCAGCAGCTTACCGACGGAGACAGATACGCAGTATTTT